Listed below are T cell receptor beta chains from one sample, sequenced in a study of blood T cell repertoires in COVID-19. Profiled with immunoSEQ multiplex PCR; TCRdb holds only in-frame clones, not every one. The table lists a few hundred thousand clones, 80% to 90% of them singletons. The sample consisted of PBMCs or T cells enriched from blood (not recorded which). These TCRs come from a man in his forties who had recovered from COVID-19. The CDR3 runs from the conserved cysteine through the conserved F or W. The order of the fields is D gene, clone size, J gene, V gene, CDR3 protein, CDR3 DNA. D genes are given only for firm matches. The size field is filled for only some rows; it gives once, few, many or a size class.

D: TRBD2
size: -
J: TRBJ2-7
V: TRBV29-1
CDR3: CSVGLAGKSYEQYF
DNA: TGCAGCGTTGGACTAGCGGGAAAGTCCTACGAGCAGTACTTC

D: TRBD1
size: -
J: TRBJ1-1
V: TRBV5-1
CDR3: CASSNPRGRTEAFF
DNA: TGCGCCAGCAGCAATCCCAGGGGGAGAACTGAAGCTTTCTTT

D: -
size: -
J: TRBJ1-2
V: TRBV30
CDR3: CAWSVQENYGYTF
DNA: TGTGCCTGGAGTGTGCAGGAAAACTATGGCTACACCTTC

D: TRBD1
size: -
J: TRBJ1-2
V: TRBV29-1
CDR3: CSVGGLTGTGGTNYGYTF
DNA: TGCAGCGTTGGGGGCCTTACCGGGACAGGGGGAACCAACTATGGCTACACCTTC

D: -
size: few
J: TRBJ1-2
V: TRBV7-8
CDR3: CASSRGGGYNYGYTF
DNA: TGTGCCAGCAGCCGAGGGGGGGGATATAACTATGGCTACACCTTC

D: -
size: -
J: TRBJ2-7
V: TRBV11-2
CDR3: CASSLDRIARERQYF
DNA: TGTGCCAGCAGCTTAGATCGGATCGCCAGGGAACGGCAGTACTTC

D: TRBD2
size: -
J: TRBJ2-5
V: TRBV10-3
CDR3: CAISDSSGMTQYF
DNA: TGTGCCATCAGTGATTCTAGCGGGATGACCCAGTACTTC

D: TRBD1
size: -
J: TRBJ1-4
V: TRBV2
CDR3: CASSGRGPEGEKLFF
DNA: TGTGCCAGCAGTGGGAGGGGGCCGGAAGGTGAAAAACTGTTTTTT

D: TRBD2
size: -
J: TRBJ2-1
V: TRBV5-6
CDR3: CASTETLGLAGSYNEQFF
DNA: TGTGCCAGCACCGAAACCCTGGGGCTAGCGGGCTCCTACAATGAGCAGTTCTTC

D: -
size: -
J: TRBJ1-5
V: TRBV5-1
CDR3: CASSLGVGDANQPQHF
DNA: TGCGCCAGCAGCTTGGGTGTGGGCGACGCCAATCAGCCCCAGCATTTT

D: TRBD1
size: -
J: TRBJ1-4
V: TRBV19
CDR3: CASTPWTGTNEKLFF
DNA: TGTGCCAGTACTCCCTGGACAGGGACTAATGAAAAACTGTTTTTT

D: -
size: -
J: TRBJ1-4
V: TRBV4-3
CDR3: CASSRSLRTKGRLNEKLFF
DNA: TGCGCCAGCAGCCGGAGCCTACGTACAAAGGGGAGGTTGAATGAAAAACTGTTTTTT

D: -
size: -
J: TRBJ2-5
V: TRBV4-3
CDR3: CASSLKVQPQNVQETQYF
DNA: TGCGCCAGCAGCCTGAAGGTACAGCCGCAAAACGTTCAAGAGACCCAGTACTTC

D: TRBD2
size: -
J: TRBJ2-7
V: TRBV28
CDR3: CASSSTSGLSYEQYF
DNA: TGTGCCAGCAGTTCCACTAGCGGGTTATCCTACGAGCAGTACTTC

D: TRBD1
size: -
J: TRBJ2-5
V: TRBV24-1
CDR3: CATSDPPRTGGSKAQYF
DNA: TGTGCCACCAGTGACCCCCCCCGGACAGGGGGCAGCAAGGCCCAGTACTTC

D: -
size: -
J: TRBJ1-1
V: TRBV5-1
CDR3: CASSSQGRTEAFF
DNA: TGCGCCAGCAGCTCCCAGGGTAGGACTGAAGCTTTCTTT

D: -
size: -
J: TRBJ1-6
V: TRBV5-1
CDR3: CASSRQTDGYSPLHF
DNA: TGCGCCAGCAGCAGACAGACGGACGGGTATTCACCCCTCCACTTT

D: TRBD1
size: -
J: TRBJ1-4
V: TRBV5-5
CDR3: CASSLSVGQGFEKLFF
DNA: TGTGCCAGCAGCTTATCCGTAGGACAGGGGTTTGAAAAACTGTTTTTT

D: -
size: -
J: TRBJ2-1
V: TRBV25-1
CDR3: CASSESRGPLFWYNEQFF
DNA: TGTGCCAGCAGTGAATCGCGCGGGCCCTTATTTTGGTACAATGAGCAGTTCTTC

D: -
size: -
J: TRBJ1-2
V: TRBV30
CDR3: CAWSARIDTYGYTF
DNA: TGTGCCTGGAGTGCCAGGATAGATACCTATGGCTACACCTTC

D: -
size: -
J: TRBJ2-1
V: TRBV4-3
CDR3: CASSQVPITYGGLNNEQFF
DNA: TGCGCCAGCAGCCAAGTTCCCATCACTTATGGCGGGCTCAACAATGAGCAGTTCTTC

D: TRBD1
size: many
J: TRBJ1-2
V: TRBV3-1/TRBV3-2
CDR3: CASSQDRGLGYGYTF
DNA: TGTGCCAGCAGCCAGGACAGGGGTCTGGGCTATGGCTACACCTTC

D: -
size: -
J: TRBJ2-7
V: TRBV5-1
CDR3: CASSLGAGSSYEQYF
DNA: TGCGCCAGCAGCTTGGGGGCGGGAAGCTCCTACGAGCAGTACTTC

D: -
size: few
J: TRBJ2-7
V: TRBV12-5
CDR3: CASGLVSSPSYEQYF
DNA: TGTGCTAGTGGTTTGGTGTCCTCTCCCTCCTACGAGCAGTACTTC

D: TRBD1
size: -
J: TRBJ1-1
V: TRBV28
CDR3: CASNLPGGLSTEAFF
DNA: TGTGCCAGCAACTTGCCAGGGGGCTTGAGCACTGAAGCTTTCTTT

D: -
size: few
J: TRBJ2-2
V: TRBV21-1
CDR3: CASSKAWDRGYTNTGELFF
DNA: TGTGCCAGCAGCAAAGCATGGGACAGGGGGTACACGAACACCGGGGAGCTGTTTTTT

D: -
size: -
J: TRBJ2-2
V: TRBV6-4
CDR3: CASSVGTNTGELFF
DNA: TGTGCCAGCAGTGTGGGGACTAACACCGGGGAGCTGTTTTTT

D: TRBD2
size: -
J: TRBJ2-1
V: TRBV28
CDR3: CASSLEIAGGYNEQFF
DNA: TGTGCCAGCAGCCTGGAAATAGCGGGAGGGTACAATGAGCAGTTCTTC

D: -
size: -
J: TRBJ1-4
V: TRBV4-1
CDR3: CASRRAEGDWEKLFF
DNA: TGCGCCAGCAGGCGCGCCGAGGGGGATTGGGAAAAACTGTTTTTT

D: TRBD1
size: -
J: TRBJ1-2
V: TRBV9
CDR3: CASSVGAGGDGYTF
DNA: TGTGCCAGCAGCGTAGGAGCAGGGGGCGATGGCTACACCTTC

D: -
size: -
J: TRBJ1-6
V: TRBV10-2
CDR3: CASSYPRQANSPLHF
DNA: TGCGCCAGCAGTTATCCCCGACAGGCCAATTCACCCCTCCACTTT

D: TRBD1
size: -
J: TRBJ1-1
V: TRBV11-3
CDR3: CASSYDRVPNTEAFF
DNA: TGTGCCAGCAGCTACGACAGGGTGCCGAACACTGAAGCTTTCTTT

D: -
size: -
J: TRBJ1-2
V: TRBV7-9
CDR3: CASSPGLYGYTF
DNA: TGTGCCAGCAGCCCTGGACTGTACGGCTACACCTTC

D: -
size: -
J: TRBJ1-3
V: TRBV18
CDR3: CASSPPGVGNTIYF
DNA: TGTGCCAGCTCACCGCCGGGGGTTGGAAACACCATATATTTT

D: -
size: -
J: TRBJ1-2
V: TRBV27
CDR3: CASSLSQANYGYTF
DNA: TGTGCCAGCAGTTTGAGCCAAGCTAACTATGGCTACACCTTC

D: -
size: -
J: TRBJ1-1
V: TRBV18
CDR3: CASSPRQTNTEAFF
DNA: TGTGCCAGCTCACCACGTCAGACAAACACTGAAGCTTTCTTT

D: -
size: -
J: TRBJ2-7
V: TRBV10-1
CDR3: CASRGDSYEQYF
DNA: TGCGCCAGCAGGGGCGACTCCTACGAGCAGTACTTC

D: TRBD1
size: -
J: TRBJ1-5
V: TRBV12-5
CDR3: CASGLGQGNQPQHF
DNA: TGTGCTAGTGGCCTGGGACAGGGGAATCAGCCCCAGCATTTT

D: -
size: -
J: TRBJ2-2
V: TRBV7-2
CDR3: CASKAGVFTGELFF
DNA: TGTGCCAGCAAGGCAGGGGTGTTCACCGGGGAGCTGTTTTTT

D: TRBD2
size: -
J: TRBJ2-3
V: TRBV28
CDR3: CASTPGRESPDTQYF
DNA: TGTGCCAGCACCCCGGGGCGGGAGTCCCCAGATACGCAGTATTTT

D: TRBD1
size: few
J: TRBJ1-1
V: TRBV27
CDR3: CASSGRGHTEAFF
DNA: TGTGCCAGCAGTGGTAGGGGGCACACTGAAGCTTTCTTT

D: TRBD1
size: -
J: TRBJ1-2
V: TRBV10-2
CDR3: CASSFGQGGGYTF
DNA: TGCGCCAGCAGTTTCGGACAGGGCGGAGGCTACACCTTC

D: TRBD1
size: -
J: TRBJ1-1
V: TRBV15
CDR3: CATSGRTGGYEAFF
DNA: TGTGCCACCAGCGGACGTACAGGGGGGTATGAAGCTTTCTTT

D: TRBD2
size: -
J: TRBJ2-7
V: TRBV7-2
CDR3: CASSLRGLAGGVGEQYF
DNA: TGTGCCAGCAGCTTAAGGGGCCTAGCGGGAGGGGTGGGGGAGCAGTACTTC

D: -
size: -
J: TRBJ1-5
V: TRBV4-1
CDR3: CASSQPMRGQPQHF
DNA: TGCGCCAGCAGCCAACCGATGCGGGGTCAGCCCCAGCATTTT

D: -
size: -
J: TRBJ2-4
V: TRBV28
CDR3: CASSLLYGGNLRAKNIQYF
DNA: TGTGCCAGCAGTTTATTGTATGGAGGTAACCTAAGAGCCAAAAACATTCAGTACTTC

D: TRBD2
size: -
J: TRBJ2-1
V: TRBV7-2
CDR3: CASSLIAGGVSYNEQFF
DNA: TGTGCCAGCAGCTTAATAGCGGGGGGCGTTTCCTACAATGAGCAGTTCTTC

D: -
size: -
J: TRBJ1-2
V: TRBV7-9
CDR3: CASSLDSVHTNYGYTF
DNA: TGTGCCAGCAGCTTGGATAGCGTACACACTAACTATGGCTACACCTTC

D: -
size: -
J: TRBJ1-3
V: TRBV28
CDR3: CASSSNPQGYSGNTIYF
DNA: TGTGCCAGCAGTTCTAACCCGCAGGGTTACTCTGGAAACACCATATATTTT

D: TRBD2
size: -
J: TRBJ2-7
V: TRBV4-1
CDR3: CASSQDEASGEQYF
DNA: TGCGCCAGCAGCCAAGATGAGGCTAGCGGTGAGCAGTACTTC

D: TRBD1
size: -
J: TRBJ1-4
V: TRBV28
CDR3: CASSSLAGGREKLFF
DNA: TGTGCCAGCAGCTCCCTGGCAGGGGGCCGTGAAAAACTGTTTTTT

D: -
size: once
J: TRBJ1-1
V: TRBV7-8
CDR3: CASSIITGGTEAFF
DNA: TGTGCCAGCAGCATAATTACTGGTGGCACTGAAGCTTTCTTT

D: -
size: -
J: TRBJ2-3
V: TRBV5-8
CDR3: CASSHGTLSTDTQYF
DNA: TGTGCCAGCAGCCACGGGACTCTGAGCACAGATACGCAGTATTTT

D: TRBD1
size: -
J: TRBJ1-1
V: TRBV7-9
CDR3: CASSLFTWTGFVEAFF
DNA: TGTGCCAGCAGCCTTTTCACCTGGACAGGGTTTGTTGAAGCTTTCTTT

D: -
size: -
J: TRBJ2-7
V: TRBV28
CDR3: CASSSGLYEQYF
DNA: TGTGCCAGCAGTAGCGGGCTCTACGAGCAGTACTTC

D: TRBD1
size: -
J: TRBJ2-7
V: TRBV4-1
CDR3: CASGPGQGVYEQYF
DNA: TGCGCCAGCGGGCCGGGACAGGGCGTCTACGAGCAGTACTTC

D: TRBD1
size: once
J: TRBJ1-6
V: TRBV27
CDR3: CASSLRGRVNSPLHF
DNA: TGTGCCAGCAGTTTAAGGGGGCGCGTAAATTCACCCCTCCACTTT